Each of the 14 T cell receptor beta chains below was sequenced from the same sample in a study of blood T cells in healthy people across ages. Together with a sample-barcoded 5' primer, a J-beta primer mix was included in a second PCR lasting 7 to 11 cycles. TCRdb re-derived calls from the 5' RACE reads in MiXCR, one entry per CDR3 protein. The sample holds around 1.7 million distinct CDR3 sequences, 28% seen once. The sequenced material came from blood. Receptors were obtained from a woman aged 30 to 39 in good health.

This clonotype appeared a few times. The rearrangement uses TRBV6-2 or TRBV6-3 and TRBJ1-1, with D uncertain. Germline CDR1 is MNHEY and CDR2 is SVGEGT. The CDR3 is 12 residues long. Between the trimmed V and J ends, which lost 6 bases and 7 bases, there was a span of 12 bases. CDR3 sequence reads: CASRGPANEAFF. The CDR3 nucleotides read TGTGCCAGCAGAGGGCCCGCGAATGAAGCTTTCTTT.

The CDR3 loop is CASGPGGVMETQYF. The DNA for the CDR3 is TGTGCTAGTGGTCCTGGAGGGGTTATGGAGACCCAGTACTTC. The chain is built from TRBV12-5 and TRBJ2-5, with a weak D call TRBD2 (6 bases). The V and J ends lost 5 bases and 5 bases respectively, with 15 bases between them. CDR1 is LGHNT, CDR2 FRNRAP, per germline. The CDR3 spans 14 residues. The whole variable domain, remainder taken from reference TRBV12-5 and TRBJ2-5, is DARVTQTPRHKVTEMGQEVTMRCQPILGHNTVFWYRQTMMQGLELLAYFRNRAPLDDSGMPKDRFSAEMPDATLATLKIQPSEPRDSAVYFCASGPGGVMETQYFGPGTRLLVL.

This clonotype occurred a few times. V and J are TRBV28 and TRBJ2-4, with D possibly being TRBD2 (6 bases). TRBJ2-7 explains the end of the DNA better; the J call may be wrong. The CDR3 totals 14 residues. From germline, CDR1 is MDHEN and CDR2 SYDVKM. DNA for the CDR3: TGTGCCAGTACCCCGGGACTCGAGACCTACGAGCAGTACTTC. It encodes CASTPGLETYEQYF.

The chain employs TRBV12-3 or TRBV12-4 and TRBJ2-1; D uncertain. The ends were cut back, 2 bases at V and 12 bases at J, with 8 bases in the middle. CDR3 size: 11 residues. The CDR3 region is CASSLWATQFF. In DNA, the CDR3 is TGTGCCAGCAGTTTATGGGCGACGCAGTTCTTC.

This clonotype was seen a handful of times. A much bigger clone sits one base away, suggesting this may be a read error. The CDR3 here is CSVEDRGQGRREQYF. CDR3 coding DNA: TGCAGCGTTGAAGATCGGGGACAGGGGCGTAGAGAGCAGTACTTC. The chain joins TRBV29-1 to TRBJ2-5; 10 bases are shared with TRBD1. Germline lookup yields CDR1 SQVTM and CDR2 ANQGSEA. There are 15 residues in the CDR3. Trimming cost V 0 bases and J 11 bases; bases outside gene matches: 12. The variable domain in full, with the rest retrieved from reference TRBV29-1 and TRBJ2-5, is SAVISQKPSRDICQRGTSLTIQCQVDSQVTMMFWYRQQPGQSLTLIATANQGSEATYESGFVIDKFPISRPNLTFSTLTVSNMSPEDSSIYLCSVEDRGQGRREQYFGPGTRLLVL.

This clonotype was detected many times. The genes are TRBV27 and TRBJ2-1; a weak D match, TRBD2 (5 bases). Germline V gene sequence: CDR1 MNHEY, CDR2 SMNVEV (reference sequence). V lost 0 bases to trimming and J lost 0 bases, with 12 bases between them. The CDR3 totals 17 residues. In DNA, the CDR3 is TGTGCCAGCAGTTTATCTCCGGGATTCATCTCCTACAATGAGCAGTTCTTC. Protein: CASSLSPGFISYNEQFF.

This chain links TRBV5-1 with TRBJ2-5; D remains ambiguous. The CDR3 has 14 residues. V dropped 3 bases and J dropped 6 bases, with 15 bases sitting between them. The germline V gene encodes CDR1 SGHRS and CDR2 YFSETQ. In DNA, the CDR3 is TGCGCCAGCAGCTATGACTCCGGCGTGAAGACCCAGTACTTC. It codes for CASSYDSGVKTQYF.

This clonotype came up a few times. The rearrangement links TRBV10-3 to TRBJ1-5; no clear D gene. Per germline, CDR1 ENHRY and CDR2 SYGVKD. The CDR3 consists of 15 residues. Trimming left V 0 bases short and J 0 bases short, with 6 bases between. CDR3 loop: CAISESNASNQPQHF. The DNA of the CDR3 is TGTGCCATCAGTGAGTCGAATGCTAGCAATCAGCCCCAGCATTTT.

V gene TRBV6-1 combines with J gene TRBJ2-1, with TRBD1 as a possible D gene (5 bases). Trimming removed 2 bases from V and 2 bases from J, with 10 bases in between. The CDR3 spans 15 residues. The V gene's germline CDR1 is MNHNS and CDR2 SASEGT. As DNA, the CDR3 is TGTGCCAGCAGTGAACAGGGTCCCGCCTACAATGAGCAGTTCTTC. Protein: CASSEQGPAYNEQFF.

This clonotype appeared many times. CDR3 protein: CASRGDQETQYF. The CDR3 coding sequence is TGTGCCAGCAGAGGAGACCAAGAGACCCAGTACTTC. The chain recombines TRBV2 with TRBJ2-5; D uncertain. The CDR3 loop spans 12 amino acids. Germline assignment: CDR1 SNHLY and CDR2 FYNNEI. V gave up 6 bases and J gave up 0 bases, with 5 bases separating them.

CDR3: CASRVLGGQETQYF. The CDR3 DNA is TGTGCCAGCAGGGTCCTGGGGGGGCAAGAGACCCAGTACTTC. J is TRBJ2-5 and V is TRBV7-2; TRBD2 aligns across 7 bases. The CDR3 is made up of 14 amino acids. V trimming: 6 bases; J trimming: 2 bases; junction bases outside the gene matches: 6. CDR1 is SGHTA, CDR2 FQGNSA, per germline. Drawing the rest from reference TRBV7-2 and TRBJ2-5, the complete variable domain is GAGVSQSPSNKVTEKGKDVELRCDPISGHTALYWYRQSLGQGLEFLIYFQGNSAPDKSGLPSDRFSAERTGGSVSTLTIQRTQQEDSAVYLCASRVLGGQETQYFGPGTRLLVL.

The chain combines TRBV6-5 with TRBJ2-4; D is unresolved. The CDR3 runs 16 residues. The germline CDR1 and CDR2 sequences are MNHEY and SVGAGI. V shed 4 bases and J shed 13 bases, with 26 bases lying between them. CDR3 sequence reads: CASSSRTKPTHNEQYF. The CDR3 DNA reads TGTGCCAGCAGTTCACGGACCAAGCCCACCCACAATGAGCAGTACTTC.

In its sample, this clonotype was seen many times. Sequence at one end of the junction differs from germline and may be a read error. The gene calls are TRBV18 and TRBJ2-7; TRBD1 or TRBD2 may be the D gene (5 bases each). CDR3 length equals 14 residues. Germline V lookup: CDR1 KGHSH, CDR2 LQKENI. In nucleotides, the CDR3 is TGTTCCAGCTCACCGGACGGGGCATCCTACGAGCAGTACTTC. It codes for CSSSPDGASYEQYF.

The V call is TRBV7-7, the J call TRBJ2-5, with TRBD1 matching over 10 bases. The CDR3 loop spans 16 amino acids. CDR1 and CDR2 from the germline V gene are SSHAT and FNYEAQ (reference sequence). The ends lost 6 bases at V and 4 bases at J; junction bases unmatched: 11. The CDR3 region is CASSPEGQGGVETQYF. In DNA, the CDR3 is TGTGCCAGCAGTCCGGAAGGACAGGGGGGAGTAGAGACCCAGTACTTC.